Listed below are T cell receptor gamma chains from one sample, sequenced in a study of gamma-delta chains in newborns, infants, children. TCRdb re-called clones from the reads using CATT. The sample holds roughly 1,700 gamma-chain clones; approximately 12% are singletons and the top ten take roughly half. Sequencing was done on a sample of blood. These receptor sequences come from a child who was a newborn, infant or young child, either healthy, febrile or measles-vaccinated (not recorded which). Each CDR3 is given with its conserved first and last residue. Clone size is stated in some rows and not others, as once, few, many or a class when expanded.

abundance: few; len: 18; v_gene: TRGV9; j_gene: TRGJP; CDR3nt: TGTGCCTTGTGTGAGGTGCAAAATGGGGAGTTGGTCAAAAAAATCAAGGTATTT; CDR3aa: CALCEVQNGELVKKIKVF
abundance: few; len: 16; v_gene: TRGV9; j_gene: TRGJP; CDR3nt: TGTGCCTTGTGGGAGCAGGAAGAGTTGGGCAAAAAAATCGAGGTATTT; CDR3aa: CALWEQEELGKKIEVF
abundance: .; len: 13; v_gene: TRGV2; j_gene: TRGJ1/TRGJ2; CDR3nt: TGTGCCACCTGGGACGAGCTATATTATAAGAAACTCTTT; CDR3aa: CATWDELYYKKLF
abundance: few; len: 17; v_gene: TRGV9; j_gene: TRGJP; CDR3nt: TGTGCCTTGTGGGAGGTCGGTCGAGAGTTGGGCAAAAAAATCAAGGTATTT; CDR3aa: CALWEVGRELGKKIKVF
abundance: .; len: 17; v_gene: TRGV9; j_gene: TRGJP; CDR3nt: TGTGCCTTGTGGGAGGAATTCAAAGGGTTGGGCAAAAAAATCAAGGTATTT; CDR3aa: CALWEEFKGLGKKIKVF
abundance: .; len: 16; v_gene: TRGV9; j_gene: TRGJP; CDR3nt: TGTGCCTTGTGGGAGGTAACTGAGTTGGGCAAAAAAATCAAGGTATTT; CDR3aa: CALWEVTELGKKIKVF
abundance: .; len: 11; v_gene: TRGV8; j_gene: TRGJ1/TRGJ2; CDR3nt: TGTGCCACCTTTGATTATTATAAGAAACTCTTT; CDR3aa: CATFDYYKKLF
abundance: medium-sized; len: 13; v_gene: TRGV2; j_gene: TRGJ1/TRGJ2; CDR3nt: TGTGCCACCTGGGACGGGCCGCATTATAAGAAACTCTTT; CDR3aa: CATWDGPHYKKLF
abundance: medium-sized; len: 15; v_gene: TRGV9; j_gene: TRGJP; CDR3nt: TGTGCCTTGTGGGAGGCATCGTTGGGCAAAAAAATCAAGGTATTT; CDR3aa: CALWEASLGKKIKVF
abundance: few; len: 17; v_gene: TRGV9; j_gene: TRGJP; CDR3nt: TGTGCCTTGTGGGAGGTGCTAGGGGAGTTGGGCAAAAAAATCAAGGTATTT; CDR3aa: CALWEVLGELGKKIKVF
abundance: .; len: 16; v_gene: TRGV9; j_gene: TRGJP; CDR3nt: TGTGCCTTGTGGGAGGTGCTAGAGCTGGGCAAAAAAATCAAAGTATTT; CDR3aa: CALWEVLELGKKIKVF
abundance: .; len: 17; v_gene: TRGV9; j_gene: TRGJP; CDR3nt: TGTGCCTTGTGGGAGGTGCGTCGGGAGTTGGGCAAAAAAATCAAGGTATTT; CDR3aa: CALWEVRRELGKKIKVF
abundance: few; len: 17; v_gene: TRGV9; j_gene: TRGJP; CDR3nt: TGTGCCCTGTGGGAGAATAAAGGAGAGTTGGGCAAAAAAATCAAGGTATTT; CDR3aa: CALWENKGELGKKIKVF
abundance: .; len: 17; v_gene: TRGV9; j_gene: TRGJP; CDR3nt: TGTGCCTTGTGGGAGGTGCTTCGGACGTTGGGCAAAAGAATCAAGGTATTT; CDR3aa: CALWEVLRTLGKRIKVF
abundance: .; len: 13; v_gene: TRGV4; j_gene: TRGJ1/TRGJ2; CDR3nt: TGCGCCACCTGGGATGGGCTTGGTTATAAGAAACTCTTT; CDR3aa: CATWDGLGYKKLF
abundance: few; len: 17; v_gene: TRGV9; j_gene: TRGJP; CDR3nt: TGTGCCTTGTGGGAGGATCGGCAAGGGTTGGGCAAAAAAATCAAGGTATTT; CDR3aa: CALWEDRQGLGKKIKVF
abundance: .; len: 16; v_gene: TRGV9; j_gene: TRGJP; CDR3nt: TGTGCCTTGTGGGACCCTCAAGAGCTGGGCAAAAAAATCAAGGTATTT; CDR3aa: CALWDPQELGKKIKVF
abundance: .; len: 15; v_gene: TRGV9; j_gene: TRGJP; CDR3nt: TGTGCCTTGTGGGAGGTTGTGTTGGGCAAAAAAATCAAGGTATTT; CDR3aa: CALWEVVLGKKIKVF
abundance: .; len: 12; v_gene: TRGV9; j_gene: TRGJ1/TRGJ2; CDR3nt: TGTGCCTTGTGGGAGGTGCATTATAAGAAACTCTTT; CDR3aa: CALWEVHYKKLF
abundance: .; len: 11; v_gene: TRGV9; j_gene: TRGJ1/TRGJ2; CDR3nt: TGTGCCTTGTGGGAGACCTATAAGAAACTCTTT; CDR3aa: CALWETYKKLF
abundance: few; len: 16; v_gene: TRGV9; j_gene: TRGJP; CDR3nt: TGTGCCTTGTGGGAGGACCGAGAGTTGGGCAAAAAAATCAAGGTATTT; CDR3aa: CALWEDRELGKKIKVF
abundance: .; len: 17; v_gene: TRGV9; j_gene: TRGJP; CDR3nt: TGTGCCTTGTGGGAGCCGTCGAAAGAGTTGGGCAAAAAAATCAAGGTATTT; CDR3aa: CALWEPSKELGKKIKVF
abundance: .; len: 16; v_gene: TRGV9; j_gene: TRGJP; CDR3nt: TGTGCCTTGTGGGAGTCCCAAGAGTTGGGCAAAAAAATCAGGGTATTT; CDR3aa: CALWESQELGKKIRVF
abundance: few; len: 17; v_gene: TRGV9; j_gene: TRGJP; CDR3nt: TGTGCCTTGTGGGAGGACATCCAAGAGTTGGGCAAAAAAATCAAGGTATTT; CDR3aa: CALWEDIQELGKKIKVF
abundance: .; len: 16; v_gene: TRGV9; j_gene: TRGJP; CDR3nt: TGTGCCTTGTGGGAGGTGAATTCGTTGGGCAAAAAAATCAAGGTATTT; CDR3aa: CALWEVNSLGKKIKVF
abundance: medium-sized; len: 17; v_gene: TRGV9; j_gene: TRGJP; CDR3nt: TGTGCCTTGTGGAGAGGGGATCAAGAGTTGGGCAAAAAAATCAAGGTATTT; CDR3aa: CALWRGDQELGKKIKVF
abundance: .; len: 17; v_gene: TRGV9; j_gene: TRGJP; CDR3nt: TGTGCCTTGTGGGAGGTACCTCAAGAGCTGGGCAAAAAAATCAAGGTATTT; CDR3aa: CALWEVPQELGKKIKVF
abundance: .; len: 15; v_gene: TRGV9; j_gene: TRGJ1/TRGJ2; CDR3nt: TGTGCCTTGTGGGAAAAAGAGGTGGGCAAACAAATAAAGGTCTTT; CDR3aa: CALWEKEVGKQIKVF
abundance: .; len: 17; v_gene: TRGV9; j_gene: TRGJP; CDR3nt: TGTGCCTTGTGGGAGGTGCGGGGTAAGTTGGGCAAAAAAATCAAGGTATTT; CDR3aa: CALWEVRGKLGKKIKVF
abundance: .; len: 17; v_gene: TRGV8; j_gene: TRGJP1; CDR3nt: TGTGCCACCTGGGATCAGAGTCCTAATACCACTGGTTGGTTCAAGATATTT; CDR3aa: CATWDQSPNTTGWFKIF
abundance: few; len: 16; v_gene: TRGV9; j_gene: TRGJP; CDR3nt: TGTGCCTTGTGGGAGGCCTTAGAGTTGGGCAAAAAAATCAAGGTATTT; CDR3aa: CALWEALELGKKIKVF
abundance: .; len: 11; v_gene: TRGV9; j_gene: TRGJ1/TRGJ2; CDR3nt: TGTGCCTTGTGGGAGGGCGGAAAGAAACTCTTT; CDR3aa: CALWEGGKKLF
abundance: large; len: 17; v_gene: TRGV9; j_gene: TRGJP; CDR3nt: TGTGCCTTGTGGGAGGTGCAACCAGAGTTGGGCAAAAAAATCAAGGTATTT; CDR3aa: CALWEVQPELGKKIKVF
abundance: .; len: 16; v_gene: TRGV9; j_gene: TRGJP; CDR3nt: TGTGCCTTGTGGGACCAACAAGAGTTGGGCAAAAAAATCAAGGTATTT; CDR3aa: CALWDQQELGKKIKVF
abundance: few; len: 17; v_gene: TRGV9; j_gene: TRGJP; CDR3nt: TGTGCCTTGTGGGAGGTGCGAAAAGAGTTGGGCAAAAAAATCAAGGTATTT; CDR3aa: CALWEVRKELGKKIKVF
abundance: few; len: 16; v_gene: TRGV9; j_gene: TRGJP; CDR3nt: TGTGCCTTGTGGGAGGTGTACGAGTTGGGCAAAAAAGTCAAGGTATTT; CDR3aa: CALWEVYELGKKVKVF
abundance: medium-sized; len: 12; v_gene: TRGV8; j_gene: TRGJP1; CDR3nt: TGTGCCACCTGGGACACTGGTTGGTTCAAGATATTT; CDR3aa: CATWDTGWFKIF
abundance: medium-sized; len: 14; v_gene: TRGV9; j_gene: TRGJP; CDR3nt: TGTGCCTTGTGGGAGGTGCTGGGCAAAAAAATCAAGGTATTT; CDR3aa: CALWEVLGKKIKVF
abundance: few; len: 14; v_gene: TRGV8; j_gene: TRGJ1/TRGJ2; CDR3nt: TGTGCCACCTGGGAATTCCCGCCGTATTATAAGAAACTCTTT; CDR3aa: CATWEFPPYYKKLF
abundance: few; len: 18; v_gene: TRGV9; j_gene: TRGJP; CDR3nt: TGTGCCTTGTGGGAGACGATGGGCAATAATTTGGGCAAAAAAATCAAGGTATTT; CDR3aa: CALWETMGNNLGKKIKVF
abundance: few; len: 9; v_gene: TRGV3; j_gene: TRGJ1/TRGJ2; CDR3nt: TGTGCCACCTGGGGCAAGAAACTCTTT; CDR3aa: CATWGKKLF
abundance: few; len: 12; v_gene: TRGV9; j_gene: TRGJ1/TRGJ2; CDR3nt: TGTGCCTTGTGGGAGGTGCAGTATAAGAAACTCTTT; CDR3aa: CALWEVQYKKLF
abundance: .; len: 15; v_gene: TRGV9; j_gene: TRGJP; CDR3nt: TGTGCCTTGTGGGACACAGTGTTGGGCAAAAAAATCAAGGTATTT; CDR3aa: CALWDTVLGKKIKVF
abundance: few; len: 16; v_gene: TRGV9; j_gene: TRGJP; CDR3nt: TGTGCCTTGTGGGAACTCCAAGAGTTGGGCAAAAAAATCAAGGTATTT; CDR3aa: CALWELQELGKKIKVF
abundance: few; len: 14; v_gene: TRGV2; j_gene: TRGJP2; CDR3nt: TGTGCCACCCGGGACGGGCCGGGGAGTTGGATCAAGACGTTT; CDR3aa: CATRDGPGSWIKTF
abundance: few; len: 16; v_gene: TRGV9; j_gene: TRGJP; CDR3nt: TGTGCCTTGTGGGGTCAGTTGGAGTTGGGCAAAAAAATCAAGGTATTT; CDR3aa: CALWGQLELGKKIKVF
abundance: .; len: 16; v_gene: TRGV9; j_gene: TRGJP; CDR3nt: TGTGCCTTGTGGGAGGTAATCGAGTTGGGCAAAAAAATCAAGGTATTT; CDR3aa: CALWEVIELGKKIKVF
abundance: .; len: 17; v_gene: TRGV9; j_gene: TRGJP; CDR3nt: TGTGCCTTGTGGGAGTTCCCTTCAGAGTTGGGCAAAAAAATCAAGGTATTT; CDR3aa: CALWEFPSELGKKIKVF
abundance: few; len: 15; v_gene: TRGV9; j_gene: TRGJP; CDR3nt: TGTGCCTTGTGGGAGGTAAGGCGGGGCAAAAAAATCAAGGTATTT; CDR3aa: CALWEVRRGKKIKVF
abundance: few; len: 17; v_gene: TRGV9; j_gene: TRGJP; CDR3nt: TGTGCCTTGTGGGAGGTGAAGGAGGAGTTGGGCAAAAAAATCAAGGTATTT; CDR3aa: CALWEVKEELGKKIKVF
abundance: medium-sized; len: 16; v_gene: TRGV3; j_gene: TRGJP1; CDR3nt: TGTGCCACCTGGGACAGGCCCCATACCACTGGTTGGTTCAAGATATTT; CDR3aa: CATWDRPHTTGWFKIF
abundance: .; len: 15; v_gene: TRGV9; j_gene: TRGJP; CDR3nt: TGTGCCTTGTGGGGGTCAGAGTTGGGCAAAAAAATCAAGGTATTT; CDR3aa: CALWGSELGKKIKVF
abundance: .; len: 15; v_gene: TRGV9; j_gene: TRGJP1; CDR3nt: TGTGCCTTGTGGGAGGCCTATACCACTGGTTGGTTCAAGATATTT; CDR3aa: CALWEAYTTGWFKIF
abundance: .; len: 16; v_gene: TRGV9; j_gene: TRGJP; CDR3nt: TGTGCCTTGTGGGAGGCGGCCCCGTTGGGCAAAAAAATCAAGGTATTT; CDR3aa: CALWEAAPLGKKIKVF
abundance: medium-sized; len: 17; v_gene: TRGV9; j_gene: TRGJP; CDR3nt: TGTGCCTTGTGGGAGGTGCATAAAGAGTTGGGCAAAAAAATCAAGGTATTT; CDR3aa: CALWEVHKELGKKIKVF
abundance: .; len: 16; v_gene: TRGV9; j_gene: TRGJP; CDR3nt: TGTGCCCTGTGGGAGGTTTTAGAGTTGGGCAAAAAAATCAAGGTATTT; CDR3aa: CALWEVLELGKKIKVF
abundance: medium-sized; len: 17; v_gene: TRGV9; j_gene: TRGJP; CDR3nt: TGTGCCTTGTGGGAGGTGCAATCAGAGTTGGGCAAAAAAATCAAGGTATTT; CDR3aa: CALWEVQSELGKKIKVF
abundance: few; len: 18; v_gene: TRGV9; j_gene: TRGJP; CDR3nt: TGTGCCTTGTGGGAGGTGCCAGGTGAGGAGTTGGGCAAAAAAATCAAGGTATTT; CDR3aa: CALWEVPGEELGKKIKVF
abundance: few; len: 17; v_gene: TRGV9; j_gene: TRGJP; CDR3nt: TGTGCCTTGTGGGAGATGCATGACGAGTTGGGCAAAAAAATCAAGGTATTT; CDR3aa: CALWEMHDELGKKIKVF